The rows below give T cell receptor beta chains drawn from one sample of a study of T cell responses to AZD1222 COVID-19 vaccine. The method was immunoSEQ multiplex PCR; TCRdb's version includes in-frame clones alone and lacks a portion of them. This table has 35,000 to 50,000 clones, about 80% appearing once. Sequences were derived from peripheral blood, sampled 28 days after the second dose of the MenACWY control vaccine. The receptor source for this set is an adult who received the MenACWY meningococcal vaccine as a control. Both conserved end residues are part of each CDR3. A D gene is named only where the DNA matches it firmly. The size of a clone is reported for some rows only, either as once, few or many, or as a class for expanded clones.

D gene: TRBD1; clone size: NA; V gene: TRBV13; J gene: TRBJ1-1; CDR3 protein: CASSLGLEGARTEAFF; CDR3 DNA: TGTGCCAGCAGCTTGGGCCTGGAGGGGGCGCGGACTGAAGCTTTCTTT
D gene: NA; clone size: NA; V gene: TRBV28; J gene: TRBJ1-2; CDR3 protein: CASSFRTEYYGYTF; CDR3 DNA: TGTGCCAGCAGTTTCCGGACGGAGTACTATGGCTACACCTTC
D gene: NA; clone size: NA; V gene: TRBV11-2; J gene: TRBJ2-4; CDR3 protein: CASSRQAILDIQYF; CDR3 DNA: TGTGCCAGCAGCCGACAGGCCATTTTGGACATTCAGTACTTC
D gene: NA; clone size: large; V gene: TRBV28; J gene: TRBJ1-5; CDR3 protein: CASSLLSGRNQPQHF; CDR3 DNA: TGTGCCAGCAGTTTATTAAGTGGCCGAAATCAGCCCCAGCATTTT
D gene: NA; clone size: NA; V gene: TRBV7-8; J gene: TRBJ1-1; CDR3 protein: CASSLRDAGGTEAFF; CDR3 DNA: TGTGCCAGCAGCTTACGGGACGCCGGAGGGACTGAAGCTTTCTTT
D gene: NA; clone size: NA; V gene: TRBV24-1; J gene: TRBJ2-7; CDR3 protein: CATSDRWGTYEQYF; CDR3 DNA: TGTGCCACCAGTGATCGTTGGGGAACCTACGAGCAGTACTTC
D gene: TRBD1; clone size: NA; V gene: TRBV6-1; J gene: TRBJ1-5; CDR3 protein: CASSLQGVSQPQHF; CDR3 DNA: TGTGCCAGCAGTTTACAGGGGGTGAGTCAGCCCCAGCATTTT
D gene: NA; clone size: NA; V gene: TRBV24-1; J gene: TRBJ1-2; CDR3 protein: CATSDQGKGFGYTF; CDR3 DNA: TGTGCCACCAGTGATCAAGGAAAAGGGTTTGGCTACACCTTC
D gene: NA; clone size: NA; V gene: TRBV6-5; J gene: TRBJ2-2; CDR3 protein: CASFNPGSGELFF; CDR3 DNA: TGTGCCAGCTTTAACCCGGGATCCGGGGAGCTGTTTTTT
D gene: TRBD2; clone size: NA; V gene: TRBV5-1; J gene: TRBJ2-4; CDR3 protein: CASSSGLDLNIQYF; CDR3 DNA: TGCGCCAGCAGCTCGGGACTAGACCTTAACATTCAGTACTTC
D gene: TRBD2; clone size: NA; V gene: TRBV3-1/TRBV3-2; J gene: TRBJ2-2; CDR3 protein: CACSARGGAGGELFF; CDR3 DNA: TGTGCCTGCAGCGCCCGGGGGGGGGCGGGGGGGGAGCTGTTTTTT
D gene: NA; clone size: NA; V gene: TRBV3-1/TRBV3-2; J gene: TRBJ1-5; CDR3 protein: CASSRRQNNQPQHF; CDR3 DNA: TGTGCCAGCAGCCGCCGACAGAACAATCAGCCCCAGCATTTT
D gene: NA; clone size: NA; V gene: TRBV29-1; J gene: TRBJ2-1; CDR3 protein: CSHARENEQFF; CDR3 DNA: TGCAGCCATGCCAGGGAAAATGAGCAGTTCTTC
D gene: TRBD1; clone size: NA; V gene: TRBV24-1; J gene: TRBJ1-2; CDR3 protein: CATPGQGMYGYTF; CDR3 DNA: TGTGCCACCCCGGGACAGGGAATGTATGGCTACACCTTC
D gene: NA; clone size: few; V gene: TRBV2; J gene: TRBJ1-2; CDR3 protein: CASSVNKGIGNYGYTF; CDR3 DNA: TGTGCCAGCAGTGTGAATAAGGGGATCGGTAACTATGGCTACACCTTC
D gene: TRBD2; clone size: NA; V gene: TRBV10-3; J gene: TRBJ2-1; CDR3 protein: CAISDRTSGGYEQFF; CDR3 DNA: TGTGCCATCAGTGACAGGACTAGCGGGGGCTATGAGCAGTTCTTC
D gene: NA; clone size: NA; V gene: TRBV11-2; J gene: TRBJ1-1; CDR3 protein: CASSLQTVNTEAFF; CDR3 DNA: TGTGCCAGCAGCTTGCAGACCGTGAACACTGAAGCTTTCTTT
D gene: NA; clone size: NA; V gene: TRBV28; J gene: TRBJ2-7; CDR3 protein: CASSPGAGLSYEQYF; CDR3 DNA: TGTGCCAGCAGTCCTGGGGCGGGATTATCCTACGAGCAGTACTTC
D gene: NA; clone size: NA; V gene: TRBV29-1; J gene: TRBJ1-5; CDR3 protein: CSVPSLRGNQPQHF; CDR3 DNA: TGCAGCGTCCCGTCCCTCCGCGGCAATCAGCCCCAGCATTTT
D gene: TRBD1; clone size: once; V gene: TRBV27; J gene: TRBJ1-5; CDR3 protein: CASRGTVYSNQPQHF; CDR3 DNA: TGTGCCAGCAGAGGGACAGTCTATAGCAATCAGCCCCAGCATTTT
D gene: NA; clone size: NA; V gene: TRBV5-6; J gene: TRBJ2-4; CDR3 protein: CASSLVGPQNIQYF; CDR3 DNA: TGTGCCAGCAGCTTGGTAGGACCTCAAAACATTCAGTACTTC
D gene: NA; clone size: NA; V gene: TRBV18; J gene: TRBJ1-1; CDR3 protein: CASSNYEAGGEAFF; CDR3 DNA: TGTGCCAGCTCAAATTATGAGGCAGGAGGTGAAGCTTTCTTT
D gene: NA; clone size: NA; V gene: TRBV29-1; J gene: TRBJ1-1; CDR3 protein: CSVEGRNTEAFF; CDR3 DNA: TGCAGCGTTGAGGGGAGGAACACTGAAGCTTTCTTT
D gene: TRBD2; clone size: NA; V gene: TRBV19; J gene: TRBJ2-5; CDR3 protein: CASTFSGSGRETQYF; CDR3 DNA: TGTGCCAGTACCTTTAGCGGGAGTGGGCGGGAGACCCAGTACTTC
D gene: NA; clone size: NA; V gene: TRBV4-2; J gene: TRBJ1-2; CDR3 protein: CASSQVASGWYGYTF; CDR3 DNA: TGTGCCAGCAGCCAAGTGGCGTCGGGTTGGTATGGCTACACCTTC
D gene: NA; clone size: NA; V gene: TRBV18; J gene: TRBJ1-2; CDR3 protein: CASSPLRGGVYYGYTF; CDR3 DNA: TGTGCCAGCTCACCTTTGAGGGGGGGAGTATACTATGGCTACACCTTC
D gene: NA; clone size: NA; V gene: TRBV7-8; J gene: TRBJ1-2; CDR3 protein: CASSPGEAGSFYGYTF; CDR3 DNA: TGTGCCAGCAGCCCGGGGGAGGCAGGGTCCTTCTATGGCTACACCTTC
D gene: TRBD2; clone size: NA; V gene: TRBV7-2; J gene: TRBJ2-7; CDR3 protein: CASSLLLAGGPLSSYEQYF; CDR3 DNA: TGTGCCAGCAGCTTGCTCCTAGCGGGAGGGCCGTTAAGCTCCTACGAGCAGTACTTC
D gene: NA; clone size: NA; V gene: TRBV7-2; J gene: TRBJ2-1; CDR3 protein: CASSPRGGGNEQFF; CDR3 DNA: TGTGCCAGCAGCCCCAGGGGAGGGGGCAATGAGCAGTTCTTC
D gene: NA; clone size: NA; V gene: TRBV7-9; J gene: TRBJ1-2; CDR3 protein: CASTPKGRGEHYGYTF; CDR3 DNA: TGTGCCAGCACCCCAAAAGGGCGGGGCGAGCACTATGGCTACACCTTC
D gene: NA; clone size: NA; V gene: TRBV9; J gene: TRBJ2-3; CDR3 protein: CASSVGSWAFRTQYF; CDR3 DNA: TGTGCCAGCAGCGTAGGGTCCTGGGCATTTCGTACGCAGTATTTT
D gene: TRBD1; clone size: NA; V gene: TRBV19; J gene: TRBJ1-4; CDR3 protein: CASSTLQGAGEKLFF; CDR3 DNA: TGTGCCAGTAGTACGCTACAGGGGGCTGGTGAAAAACTGTTTTTT
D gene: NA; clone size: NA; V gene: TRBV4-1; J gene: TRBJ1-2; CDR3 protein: CASSQSRGRGGWDYGYTF; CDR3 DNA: TGCGCCAGCAGCCAGTCCCGGGGACGGGGCGGGTGGGACTATGGCTACACCTTC
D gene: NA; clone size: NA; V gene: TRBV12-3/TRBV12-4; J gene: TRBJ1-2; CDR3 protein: CASSEKGRSGYTF; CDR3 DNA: TGTGCCAGCAGCGAAAAGGGGAGGTCTGGCTACACCTTC
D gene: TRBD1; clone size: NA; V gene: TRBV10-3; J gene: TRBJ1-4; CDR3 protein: CAIRRQGTNEKLFF; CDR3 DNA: TGTGCCATCCGGAGACAGGGTACTAATGAAAAACTGTTTTTT
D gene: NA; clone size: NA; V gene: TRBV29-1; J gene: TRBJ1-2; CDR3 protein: CSVDGGDYGYTF; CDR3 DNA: TGCAGCGTTGATGGGGGGGACTATGGCTACACCTTC
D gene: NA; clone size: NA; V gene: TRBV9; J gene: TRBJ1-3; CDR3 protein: CASSGVGAGNTIYF; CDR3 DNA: TGTGCCAGCAGCGGGGTGGGGGCTGGAAACACCATATATTTT
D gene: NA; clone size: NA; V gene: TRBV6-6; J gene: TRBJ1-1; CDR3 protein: CASSYLNLNTEAFF; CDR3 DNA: TGTGCCAGCAGTTACCTAAACCTGAACACTGAAGCTTTCTTT
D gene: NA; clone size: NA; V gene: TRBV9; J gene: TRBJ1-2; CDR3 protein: CASSPRTVGAGYTF; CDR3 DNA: TGTGCCAGCAGCCCTCGGACAGTTGGGGCAGGCTACACCTTC
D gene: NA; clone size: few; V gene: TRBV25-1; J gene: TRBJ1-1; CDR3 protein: CASSEYLDTEAFF; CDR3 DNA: TGTGCCAGCAGTGAATATTTGGACACTGAAGCTTTCTTT
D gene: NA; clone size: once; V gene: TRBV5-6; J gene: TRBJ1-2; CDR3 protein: CASSLYAQGYTF; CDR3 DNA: TGTGCCAGCAGCTTGTACGCTCAGGGCTACACCTTC
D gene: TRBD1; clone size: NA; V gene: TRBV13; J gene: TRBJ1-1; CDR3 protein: CASSLFTGDTEAFF; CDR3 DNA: TGTGCCAGCAGCCTATTCACAGGGGACACTGAAGCTTTCTTT
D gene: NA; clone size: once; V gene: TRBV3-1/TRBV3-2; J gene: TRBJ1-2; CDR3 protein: CASSQDLGRMRGGYGYTF; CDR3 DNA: TGTGCCAGCAGCCAAGATCTCGGGAGGATGAGAGGGGGCTATGGCTACACCTTC
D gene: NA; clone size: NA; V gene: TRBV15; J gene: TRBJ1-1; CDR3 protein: CATSRDLTAEAFF; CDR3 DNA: TGTGCCACCAGCAGAGATCTCACAGCTGAAGCTTTCTTT
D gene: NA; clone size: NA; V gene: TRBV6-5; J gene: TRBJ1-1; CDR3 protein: CASSYSGGTYTEAFF; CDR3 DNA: TGTGCCAGCAGTTACTCGGGGGGGACTTACACTGAAGCTTTCTTT
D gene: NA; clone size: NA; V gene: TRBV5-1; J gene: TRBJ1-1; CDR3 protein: CASSAEGVLTEAFF; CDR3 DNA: TGCGCCAGCAGCGCCGAAGGGGTTTTGACTGAAGCTTTCTTT
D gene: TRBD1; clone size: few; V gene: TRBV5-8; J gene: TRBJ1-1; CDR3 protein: CASSPGDRAYTEAFF; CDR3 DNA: TGTGCCAGCAGCCCGGGGGACAGGGCGTACACTGAAGCTTTCTTT
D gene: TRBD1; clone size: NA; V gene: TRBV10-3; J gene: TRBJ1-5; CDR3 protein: CAIRAGGQNQPQHF; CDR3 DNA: TGTGCCATCCGTGCAGGGGGACAGAATCAGCCCCAGCATTTT
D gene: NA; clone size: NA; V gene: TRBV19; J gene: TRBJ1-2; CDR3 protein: CASSIEVYSGYTF; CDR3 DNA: TGTGCCAGTAGTATAGAAGTTTATTCGGGCTACACCTTC